A single sample gave rise to the 24 T cell receptor beta chains below, sequenced in a study of OX40 agonist ivuxolimab in advanced cancers. The method behind the library was the immunoSEQ multiplex PCR assay. This is the immuneACCESS table as TCRdb keeps it, with only in-frame sequences that have V and J called. A part of the clones is gone; compared with another copy, unresolved V genes explain less than half, and the rest is unexplained. In this sample the table shows about 60,000 clones, more than 80% of which occur a single time. Clones ranked in the top ten supply 1.9% of the sample. Specimen: CD4+ or CD8+ T cells sorted from blood, collected in a trial of the OX40 agonist ivuxolimab. The receptors come from an adult with an advanced solid tumor such as melanoma, head and neck, liver or kidney cancer.

The chain couples TRBV19 to TRBJ1-3, with TRBD1 matching over 9 bases. CDR1 is LNHDA and CDR2 is SQIVND in the germline V gene (reference sequence). Trimming at V came to 6 bases and at J to 4 bases, leaving 10 bases not matched to a gene. The CDR3 length is 16 residues. This CDR3 reads CASSHHRGPEGNTIYF. CDR3 nucleotide sequence: TGTGCCAGTAGCCACCACAGGGGGCCGGAAGGAAACACCATATATTTT.

The CDR3 nucleotides are TGTGCCAGCAGCAACCGGAACACCGGGGAGCTGTTTTTT. Its translation is CASSNRNTGELFF. The chain links TRBV2 to TRBJ2-2; D unresolved. CDR1 and CDR2 from the germline V gene are SNHLY and FYNNEI. The CDR3 consists of 13 residues. V gave up 6 bases and J gave up 1 base, with 6 bases separating them.

V is TRBV7-3 and J is TRBJ1-1; no clear D gene. Germline loops: CDR1 SGHTA, CDR2 FQGTGA. V was trimmed by 4 bases and J by 1 base, leaving 7 bases between them. This CDR3 contains 13 residues. The CDR3 here is CASSYQQNTEAFF. CDR3 bases: TGTGCCAGCAGCTACCAACAGAACACTGAAGCTTTCTTT.

The rearrangement links TRBV11-2 to TRBJ1-4, with D tentatively TRBD1 (5 bases). Germline V lookup: CDR1 SGHAT, CDR2 FQNNGV. The ends were cut back, 5 bases at V and 0 bases at J, with 10 bases in the middle. CDR3 length: 15 amino acids. CDR3 nucleotides: TGTGCCAGCAGCGACCAGACAGCAACTAATGAAAAACTGTTTTTT. Translated: CASSDQTATNEKLFF. The full variable domain, completed using reference TRBV11-2 and TRBJ1-4, is EAGVAQSPRYKIIEKRQSVAFWCNPISGHATLYWYQQILGQGPKLLIQFQNNGVVDDSQLPKDRFSAERLKGVDSTLKIQPAKLEDSAVYLCASSDQTATNEKLFFGSGTQLSVL.

This clone is a singleton in its sample. The genes are TRBV4-1 and TRBJ2-5; 11 bases fit TRBD2. Per the germline V gene, CDR1 is MGHRA and CDR2 is YSYEKL. The V segment lost 5 bases and the J segment 5 bases; nucleotides outside the gene matches: 13. This CDR3 contains 17 residues. The CDR3 spells CASSGLRGLADRETQYF. The CDR3, as DNA: TGCGCCAGCAGCGGGTTGAGGGGACTAGCGGACCGGGAGACCCAGTACTTC.

This clone was observed a handful of times. The chain is built from TRBV21-1 and TRBJ1-2. TRBV21-1 is shown as a pseudogene. The CDR3 loop spans 17 amino acids. This CDR3 is CASSNQWSREPIYGYTF. The CDR3, as DNA: TGTGCCAGCAGCAATCAATGGAGTCGAGAGCCGATCTATGGCTACACCTTC.

This chain links TRBV11-2 with TRBJ2-1, with D possibly matching TRBD2 (6 bases). The germline gives CDR1 SGHAT, CDR2 FQNNGV. This CDR3 has 15 residues. CDR3 DNA: TGTGCTAGCTCCCAGAGGACGGGAGAATTGGGTGAGCAGTTCTTC. It specifies CASSQRTGELGEQFF.

This clone has only one observation. The chain couples TRBV7-9 to TRBJ2-7, with D unresolved. Trimming cost V 1 base and J 4 bases, with 8 bases left between them. The CDR3 totals 13 residues. CDR1 SEHNR and CDR2 FQNEAQ come from the germline V gene (reference sequence). CDR3 nucleotides: TGTGCCAGCAGCTTAGTTTCAGAATACGAGCAGTACTTC. Encoded protein: CASSLVSEYEQYF.

The gene calls are TRBV25-1 and TRBJ2-7; D possibly corresponds to TRBD1 (6 bases). Germline V gene sequence: CDR1 MGHDK, CDR2 SYGVNS. Trimming removed 6 bases at V and 7 bases at J, with 16 bases between. There are 13 residues in the CDR3. Written as DNA, the CDR3 is TGTGCCAGCAGAAAGTCCAGGGGTGGGGAGCAGTACTTC. This encodes CASRKSRGGEQYF.

V gene TRBV27 combines with J gene TRBJ1-5, with a possible D match to TRBD1 (6 bases). This CDR3 has 13 amino acids. The V gene's germline CDR1 is MNHEY and CDR2 SMNVEV (reference sequence). Trimming stripped 6 bases from V and 16 bases from J, with 22 bases between. The DNA for the CDR3 is TGTGCCAGCAGCCCCTGGGGGGGGGCGCGAAATCATTTT. It is translated as CASSPWGGARNHF.

The chain employs TRBV12-5 and TRBJ1-2, with D uncertain. The germline V gene encodes CDR1 LGHNT and CDR2 FRNRAP. The length of the CDR3 is 13 residues. Deletions cut 1 base from V and 4 bases from J, with 7 bases between. CDR3 protein: CASGLGPSYGYTF. The CDR3 DNA follows: TGTGCTAGTGGTTTGGGCCCGTCCTATGGCTACACCTTC.

V is TRBV7-2 and J is TRBJ2-7, with D perhaps TRBD1 (5 bases). V was shortened by 3 bases and J by 0 bases, with 6 bases between the two germline ends. This CDR3 spans 13 amino acids. The germline V gene encodes CDR1 SGHTA and CDR2 FQGNSA. The CDR3: CASSFDSSYEQYF. The CDR3 DNA reads as TGTGCCAGCAGCTTTGACAGCTCCTACGAGCAGTACTTC.

V is TRBV5-1 and J is TRBJ1-5; no clear D. The CDR3 runs to 14 residues. Trimming removed 4 bases at V and 4 bases at J, with 12 bases between. The germline V gene encodes CDR1 SGHRS and CDR2 YFSETQ. CDR3 loop: CASSPLGFNQPQHF. The CDR3 DNA follows: TGCGCCAGCAGCCCATTGGGGTTTAATCAGCCCCAGCATTTT.

This chain links TRBV30 with TRBJ2-2; 10 bases are a match to TRBD2. The CDR3 runs to 14 residues. The ends lost 4 bases at V and 4 bases at J; junction bases unmatched: 3. Germline loops: CDR1 GTSNPN, CDR2 SVGIG (reference sequence). The CDR3 nucleotides read TGTGCCTGGACCCTAGCGGGAGCCACCGGGGAGCTGTTTTTT. Translation: CAWTLAGATGELFF.

This clone was seen just once. The chain employs TRBV19 and TRBJ1-2; D unresolved. The germline V gene has CDR1 LNHDA and CDR2 SQIVND (reference sequence). The CDR3 totals 13 residues. Trimming cost V 2 bases and J 0 bases, with 4 bases left between them. The CDR3 is CASSIISNYGYTF. The CDR3 DNA reads TGTGCCAGTAGTATAATCTCTAACTATGGCTACACCTTC.

V and J are TRBV7-9 and TRBJ2-7; D possibly matches TRBD1 or TRBD2 (5 bases each). The ends were cut back, 4 bases at V and 4 bases at J, with 8 bases in the middle. This CDR3 comprises 12 residues. Germline CDR1 reads SEHNR; CDR2 reads FQNEAQ (reference sequence). The CDR3 here is CASSSGPYEQYF. CDR3 bases: TGTGCCAGCAGCTCGGGACCTTACGAGCAGTACTTC.

The V gene is TRBV25-1, the J gene TRBJ2-1, with 9 bases matching TRBD1. V lost 1 base, J lost 10 bases, and 5 bases stayed unmatched. Germline loops: CDR1 MGHDK, CDR2 SYGVNS. The CDR3 spans 14 residues. The CDR3 DNA sequence: TGTGCCAGCAGTGAATTAACAGGGGGCAGCGAGCAGTTCTTC. It yields the protein CASSELTGGSEQFF.

Only a few counts were recorded for this clone. The chain is built from TRBV18 and TRBJ1-5; D remains unclear. Trimming stripped 3 bases from V and 5 bases from J, with 8 bases between. Germline CDR1 reads KGHSH; CDR2 reads LQKENI. This CDR3 is 13 amino acids long. CDR3 residues: CASSPTMDQPQHF. CDR3 nucleotide sequence: TGTGCCAGCTCACCCACAATGGATCAGCCCCAGCATTTT.

The V gene is TRBV4-3, the J gene TRBJ2-3, with 7 bases aligning to TRBD2. V lost 3 bases, J lost 4 bases, and 4 bases stayed unmatched. Germline loops: CDR1 LGHNA, CDR2 YSLEER. CDR3 length: 14 residues. The CDR3: CASSHRGSSDTQYF. CDR3 bases: TGCGCCAGCAGCCACCGCGGGAGCTCAGATACGCAGTATTTT.

V and J are TRBV28 and TRBJ2-5, with 10 positions matching TRBD1. CDR3 length equals 15 residues. The junction had 9 bases not matched to a gene; V was cut back by 6 bases and J by 5 bases. CDR1 and CDR2 (germline): MDHEN, SYDVKM. The DNA for the CDR3 is TGTGCCAGCAGCCCAGACAGGGGGCGCCGGGAGACCCAGTACTTC. Translation: CASSPDRGRRETQYF.

The chain combines TRBV28 with TRBJ2-1; possible D gene TRBD2, 6 bases. The germline V gene encodes CDR1 MDHEN and CDR2 SYDVKM. V gave up 5 bases and J gave up 6 bases, with 11 bases separating them. There are 13 residues in the CDR3. The DNA for the CDR3 is TGTGCCAGCAGTACGGACTACATCAATGAGCAGTTCTTC. Its translation is CASSTDYINEQFF.

This clone was found a few times. This rearrangement joins TRBV9 to TRBJ1-1; 10 nucleotides align to TRBD1. Germline-derived CDR1 and CDR2 are SGDLS and YYNGEE. Losses at the gene ends were 4 bases for V and 11 bases for J; bases not matched to a gene: 14. This CDR3 spans 15 amino acids. CDR3 nucleotides: TGTGCCAGCAGCCCCTCACGCGACAGGGGGCGATGGGCTTTCTTT. This codes for CASSPSRDRGRWAFF.

With regard to this clone: This CDR3 fails to terminate in the conserved phenylalanine or tryptophan, so it likely reflects a read error. No DNA is shown, since the ends of the CDR3 on it are uncertain; the CDR3 is the one TCRdb lists. The chain has TRBV23-1 and TRBJ1-5; no DNA check was done on the table's D call, TRBD1. TRBV23-1 qualifies as an ORF whose function is uncertain. Including both end residues, the CDR3 is 9 amino acids long. The CDR3 here is CASSFLQGG.

The chain joins TRBV6-7 to TRBJ1-2, with TRBD1 as a possible D gene (5 bases). TRBV6-7 is placed among ORFs of uncertain function. This CDR3 contains 17 residues. The ends were cut back, 2 bases at V and 8 bases at J, with 24 bases in the middle. This CDR3 reads CASSYGTRAGSLGGYTF. The CDR3 nucleotides read TGTGCCAGCAGTTACGGAACTAGGGCAGGGTCCCTGGGAGGCTACACCTTC.